A selection of T cell receptor beta chains follows, all from one sample in a study of blood T cells in healthy people across ages. MiXCR, run by TCRdb on the 5' RACE reads, gives a single entry per CDR3 protein. Among approximately 670,000 distinct CDR3 sequences listed, around 43% were seen once. Sample: blood. The receptors were gathered from a man older than 75 in good health. Each CDR3 is given with its conserved first and last residue. Fields, in order: clone size, V gene, J gene, D gene, CDR3 protein, CDR3 DNA. D genes are given only for firm matches. Clone size is stated in some rows and not others, as once, few, many or a class when expanded.

clone_size: NA; v_call: TRBV20-1; j_call: TRBJ2-5; d_call: NA; cdr3_aa: CSASPGDQRKTQYF; cdr3_nt: TGCAGTGCTAGTCCCGGGGATCAGAGGAAGACCCAGTACTTC
clone_size: NA; v_call: TRBV6-2/TRBV6-3; j_call: TRBJ2-6; d_call: TRBD2; cdr3_aa: CASSGTSGLSGANVLTF; cdr3_nt: TGTGCCAGCAGCGGGACTAGCGGGCTCTCTGGGGCCAACGTCCTGACTTTC
clone_size: NA; v_call: TRBV6-2/TRBV6-3; j_call: TRBJ1-4; d_call: TRBD1; cdr3_aa: CASRDPTGAFGKLFF; cdr3_nt: TGTGCCAGCAGGGACCCGACAGGGGCATTCGGAAAACTGTTTTTT
clone_size: NA; v_call: TRBV19; j_call: TRBJ1-6; d_call: NA; cdr3_aa: CASSTSQGGSEPLHF; cdr3_nt: TGTGCCAGTAGTACGAGTCAGGGAGGAAGTGAACCCCTCCACTTT
clone_size: NA; v_call: TRBV7-2; j_call: TRBJ2-5; d_call: NA; cdr3_aa: CASSRDRKGTQYF; cdr3_nt: TGTGCCAGCAGCCGGGACCGAAAAGGGACCCAGTACTTC
clone_size: NA; v_call: TRBV27; j_call: TRBJ1-1; d_call: NA; cdr3_aa: CASSFRMTDLFNTEAFF; cdr3_nt: TGTGCCAGCAGTTTCAGAATGACGGACCTTTTTAACACTGAAGCTTTCTTT
clone_size: NA; v_call: TRBV6-6; j_call: TRBJ2-5; d_call: TRBD1; cdr3_aa: CASNGQGRGTQYF; cdr3_nt: TGTGCCAGCAATGGACAGGGAAGAGGGACCCAGTACTTC
clone_size: few; v_call: TRBV5-1; j_call: TRBJ1-2; d_call: NA; cdr3_aa: CASSLAGPGLGDNYGYTF; cdr3_nt: TGCGCCAGCAGCTTGGCCGGGCCAGGGCTAGGGGACAACTATGGCTACACCTTC
clone_size: few; v_call: TRBV5-1; j_call: TRBJ2-4; d_call: NA; cdr3_aa: CASSAGEWNKNIQYF; cdr3_nt: TGCGCCAGCAGCGCAGGGGAATGGAACAAAAACATTCAGTACTTC
clone_size: NA; v_call: TRBV5-1; j_call: TRBJ2-5; d_call: NA; cdr3_aa: CASSPQTANQETQYF; cdr3_nt: TGCGCCAGCAGCCCACAGACAGCTAACCAAGAGACCCAGTACTTC
clone_size: NA; v_call: TRBV5-1; j_call: TRBJ1-6; d_call: TRBD1; cdr3_aa: CASSPRTGATSYNSPLHF; cdr3_nt: TGCGCCAGCAGCCCTAGGACAGGGGCCACCTCCTATAATTCACCCCTCCACTTT
clone_size: NA; v_call: TRBV25-1; j_call: TRBJ1-6; d_call: NA; cdr3_aa: CASSESFNGVAPLHF; cdr3_nt: TGTGCCAGCAGTGAATCTTTCAACGGGGTTGCACCCCTCCACTTT
clone_size: NA; v_call: TRBV20-1; j_call: TRBJ2-7; d_call: NA; cdr3_aa: CSAPEGPGLNEQYF; cdr3_nt: TGCAGTGCTCCCGAGGGACCGGGGTTAAACGAGCAGTACTTC
clone_size: NA; v_call: TRBV21-1; j_call: TRBJ2-7; d_call: NA; cdr3_aa: CASSNGGYEQYF; cdr3_nt: TGTGCCAGCAGCAATGGGGGATACGAGCAGTACTTC
clone_size: NA; v_call: TRBV10-1; j_call: TRBJ2-4; d_call: TRBD1; cdr3_aa: CASSTKPGQGYDIQYF; cdr3_nt: TGCGCCAGCAGTACCAAACCGGGACAGGGGTATGACATTCAGTACTTC
clone_size: NA; v_call: TRBV29-1; j_call: TRBJ2-1; d_call: NA; cdr3_aa: CSVSDGGGETQFF; cdr3_nt: TGCAGCGTTTCGGATGGAGGGGGAGAGACCCAGTTCTTC
clone_size: NA; v_call: TRBV20-1; j_call: TRBJ2-1; d_call: NA; cdr3_aa: CSAREQRARNEQFF; cdr3_nt: TGCAGTGCTAGAGAACAGCGGGCCCGTAATGAGCAGTTCTTC
clone_size: few; v_call: TRBV7-9; j_call: TRBJ2-7; d_call: NA; cdr3_aa: CASSPGDSVPHEQYF; cdr3_nt: TGTGCCAGCAGCCCCGGCGACTCCGTTCCGCACGAGCAGTACTTC
clone_size: NA; v_call: TRBV2; j_call: TRBJ2-5; d_call: NA; cdr3_aa: CASGGTVETQYF; cdr3_nt: TGTGCCAGCGGTGGGACGGTAGAGACCCAGTACTTC
clone_size: few; v_call: TRBV20-1; j_call: TRBJ1-5; d_call: TRBD1; cdr3_aa: CSAPTGGKGNSNQPQHF; cdr3_nt: TGCAGTGCCCCGACAGGGGGCAAAGGGAATAGCAATCAGCCCCAGCATTTT
clone_size: NA; v_call: TRBV12-5; j_call: TRBJ1-5; d_call: NA; cdr3_aa: CASGSGIQPQHF; cdr3_nt: TGTGCTAGTGGTTCAGGCATCCAGCCCCAGCATTTT
clone_size: few; v_call: TRBV7-3; j_call: TRBJ2-1; d_call: NA; cdr3_aa: CASSLGGGTQYNEQFF; cdr3_nt: TGTGCCAGCAGCTTAGGAGGCGGGACACAATACAATGAGCAGTTCTTC
clone_size: NA; v_call: TRBV6-2/TRBV6-3; j_call: TRBJ1-2; d_call: TRBD1; cdr3_aa: CASSYTGDYGCTF; cdr3_nt: TGTGCCAGCAGTTACACAGGGGACTATGGCTGCACCTTC
clone_size: many; v_call: TRBV5-1; j_call: TRBJ2-1; d_call: NA; cdr3_aa: CASMSGALSYNEQFF; cdr3_nt: TGCGCCAGCATGTCGGGGGCGCTCTCCTACAATGAGCAGTTCTTC
clone_size: once; v_call: TRBV24-1; j_call: TRBJ2-2; d_call: TRBD2; cdr3_aa: CATSVAGGPETGELFF; cdr3_nt: TGTGCCACCAGTGTCGCGGGGGGGCCGGAGACCGGGGAGCTGTTTTTT
clone_size: once; v_call: TRBV4-3; j_call: TRBJ2-1; d_call: TRBD1; cdr3_aa: CASSQRPGGNEQFF; cdr3_nt: TGCGCCAGCAGCCAAAGACCAGGGGGCAATGAGCAGTTCTTC
clone_size: NA; v_call: TRBV10-3; j_call: TRBJ2-3; d_call: TRBD2; cdr3_aa: CAIRERDADTQYF; cdr3_nt: TGTGCCATCAGGGAGCGGGACGCAGATACGCAGTATTTT
clone_size: NA; v_call: TRBV4-2; j_call: TRBJ2-5; d_call: TRBD2; cdr3_aa: CASSRGREETQYF; cdr3_nt: TGTGCCAGCAGCCGCGGGAGGGAAGAGACCCAGTACTTC
clone_size: NA; v_call: TRBV6-6; j_call: TRBJ2-3; d_call: TRBD2; cdr3_aa: CASSSTSAADTQYF; cdr3_nt: TGTGCCAGCAGTTCGACTAGCGCCGCAGATACGCAGTATTTT
clone_size: NA; v_call: TRBV11-3; j_call: TRBJ2-5; d_call: NA; cdr3_aa: CASSLEGQRGDEQYF; cdr3_nt: TGTGCCAGCAGCTTAGAGGGACAACGGGGGGATGAGCAGTACTTC
clone_size: NA; v_call: TRBV7-2; j_call: TRBJ2-1; d_call: NA; cdr3_aa: CAGSLAFNEQFF; cdr3_nt: TGTGCCGGCAGCTTAGCGTTCAATGAGCAGTTCTTC
clone_size: many; v_call: TRBV20-1; j_call: TRBJ1-6; d_call: NA; cdr3_aa: CSAREGEGVGSPLHF; cdr3_nt: TGCAGTGCTAGAGAAGGAGAGGGGGTGGGTTCACCCCTCCACTTT
clone_size: NA; v_call: TRBV29-1; j_call: TRBJ2-5; d_call: TRBD2; cdr3_aa: CSVENRGGETRYF; cdr3_nt: TGCAGCGTTGAAAACCGGGGGGGGGAGACCCGGTACTTC
clone_size: NA; v_call: TRBV7-2; j_call: TRBJ2-1; d_call: TRBD2; cdr3_aa: CASSYRTSGDNEQFF; cdr3_nt: TGTGCCAGCAGCTATAGGACTAGCGGAGACAATGAGCAGTTCTTC
clone_size: NA; v_call: TRBV2; j_call: TRBJ2-7; d_call: NA; cdr3_aa: CACGGQPFYEQYF; cdr3_nt: TGTGCCTGCGGCGGTCAGCCCTTCTACGAGCAGTACTTC
clone_size: NA; v_call: TRBV5-1; j_call: TRBJ1-2; d_call: TRBD1; cdr3_aa: CASSLLSGGVYGYTF; cdr3_nt: TGCGCCAGCAGCTTGTTGTCAGGGGGGGTCTATGGCTACACCTTC
clone_size: NA; v_call: TRBV20-1; j_call: TRBJ2-7; d_call: NA; cdr3_aa: CSAVAGTVDYEQYF; cdr3_nt: TGCAGTGCTGTGGCCGGGACTGTGGACTACGAGCAGTACTTC